Below are 17 T cell receptor beta chains sequenced from a single sample in a study of blood T cell repertoires in COVID-19. Clones were sequenced by immunoSEQ multiplex PCR, and TCRdb holds only the in-frame ones, with some missing. The table lists approximately 110,000 clones, about 85% of them singletons, with roughly 1.5% in the top ten. Sequenced sample: peripheral blood. Source of these receptors: a man aged 45-65 years with acute or convalescent COVID-19.

This chain connects TRBV10-2 to TRBJ2-7, with D perhaps matching TRBD1 (5 bases). With 2 bases removed from V and 4 bases from J, the gap between germline ends came to 9 bases. From germline, CDR1 is WSHSY and CDR2 SAAADI. CDR3 size: 13 residues. CDR3 in DNA: TGCGCCAGCAGTGAGAACAGACAGTACGAGCAGTACGTC. Protein sequence: CASSENRQYEQYV.

This chain uses TRBV5-1 with TRBJ2-3; 9 bases align to TRBD2. The CDR3 runs to 16 residues. With 1 base clipped from V and 5 bases from J, the junction kept 8 bases outside the gene matches. Germline lookup yields CDR1 SGHRS and CDR2 YFSETQ. CDR3 sequence (DNA): TGCGCCAGCAGCTTGCCTAGCGGGGCAAAAGGAGATACGCAGTATTTT. Translating it yields CASSLPSGAKGDTQYF.

The chain recombines TRBV10-2 with TRBJ2-7; D unclear. The CDR3 totals 13 residues. The ends were cut back, 4 bases at V and 2 bases at J, with 9 bases in the middle. Germline assignment: CDR1 WSHSY and CDR2 SAAADI. DNA for the CDR3: TGCGCCAGCAGTGTCGCAGGTGCCTACGAGCAGTACTTC. Translating gives CASSVAGAYEQYF.

This rearrangement joins TRBV29-1 to TRBJ1-2, with D tentatively TRBD1 (5 bases). The germline gives CDR1 SQVTM, CDR2 ANQGSEA. Trimming removed 7 bases at V and 7 bases at J, with 16 bases between. There are 12 residues in the CDR3. CDR3 protein: CSAAFRGSGYTF. The CDR3 nucleotides are TGCAGCGCCGCCTTTAGGGGCTCTGGCTACACCTTC.

This chain links TRBV2 with TRBJ1-1; no definite D call. This CDR3 has 15 amino acids. Trimming pared 4 bases from V and 3 bases from J, leaving 15 bases between. In germline, CDR1 is SNHLY, CDR2 FYNNEI. The DNA of the CDR3 is TGTGCCAGCAGTGGTCTACCTGGGCGGGACACTGAAGCTTTCTTT. Amino acids: CASSGLPGRDTEAFF.

J is TRBJ1-5 and V is TRBV7-8, with D uncertain. V lost 1 base and J 4 bases, leaving 5 bases between the germline ends. CDR1 and CDR2 (germline): SGHVS, FQNEAQ. The CDR3 sequence is 13 residues long. The DNA for the CDR3 is TGTGCCAGCAGCTTAGATCTTAATCAGCCCCAGCATTTT. Translation gives CASSLDLNQPQHF.

Notes on this clone: Other DNA sequences in the sample encode the same CDR3. The CDR3 region is CASSQDLNQPQHF. CDR3 bases: TGTGCCAGCAGCCAAGATCTCAATCAGCCCCAGCATTTT. The gene calls are TRBV3-1 (or the pseudogene TRBV3-2) and TRBJ1-5; D is unresolved. This CDR3 region has 13 residues. The germline CDR1 and CDR2 sequences are LGHDT and YNNKEL (reference sequence). V gave up 0 bases and J gave up 3 bases, with 3 bases separating them.

The gene calls are TRBV28 and TRBJ1-2; weak D call: TRBD1 (6 bases). The CDR3 is 16 amino acids. Deletions cut 6 bases from V and 1 base from J, with 18 bases between. The germline CDR1 and CDR2 sequences are MDHEN and SYDVKM. CDR3 loop: CASSPGGSGVNYGYTF. CDR3 sequence (DNA): TGTGCCAGCAGCCCGGGCGGATCAGGGGTTAACTATGGCTACACCTTC.

The chain joins TRBV7-2 to TRBJ2-7; D might be TRBD2 (6 bases). The CDR3 is 13 residues long. The germline gives CDR1 SGHTA, CDR2 FQGNSA. V was clipped by 3 bases and J by 6 bases, with 12 bases between them. CDR3 residues: CASSFGGPSEQYF. The CDR3 DNA is TGTGCCAGCAGCTTCGGGGGACCCTCCGAGCAGTACTTC.

As DNA, the CDR3 is TGTGCCAGCAGTCCTCGACAGCATGAAGCTTTCTTT. Protein: CASSPRQHEAFF. The rearrangement joins TRBV6-6 to TRBJ1-1, with D possibly TRBD1 on 5 matching bases. Germline V CDR1 and CDR2: MNHNY, SVGAGI (reference sequence). CDR3 size: 12 residues. V lost 5 bases to trimming and J lost 7 bases, with 11 bases between them.

The chain links TRBV4-1 to TRBJ2-2, with 7 bases lining up with TRBD2. The CDR3 loop spans 15 amino acids. Trimming cost V 1 base and J 5 bases; bases outside gene matches: 4. Germline values: CDR1 MGHRA, CDR2 YSYEKL. CDR3 region: CASSQGEGGTGELFF. The CDR3, as DNA: TGCGCCAGCAGCCAAGGGGAGGGAGGGACCGGGGAGCTGTTTTTT.

This clone was detected once. This chain uses TRBV7-3 with TRBJ2-1; possibly TRBD1 for D (5 bases). CDR3 length: 14 residues. V dropped 5 bases and J dropped 5 bases, with 13 bases sitting between them. Germline V gene data show CDR1 as SGHTA and CDR2 as FQGTGA. CDR3 sequence reads: CASSQTRGHNEQFF. CDR3 sequence (DNA): TGTGCCAGCAGCCAGACAAGGGGCCACAATGAGCAGTTCTTC.

The chain is built from TRBV5-1 and TRBJ2-3, with a weak D call TRBD2 (5 bases). Germline assignment: CDR1 SGHRS and CDR2 YFSETQ. The CDR3 is 14 amino acids. With 4 bases removed from V and 6 bases from J, the gap between germline ends came to 15 bases. CDR3 sequence: CASSGGLGIDTQYF. CDR3 DNA: TGCGCCAGCAGCGGAGGCCTAGGTATTGATACGCAGTATTTT.

The chain recombines TRBV6-2 or TRBV6-3 with TRBJ1-1; 9 bases are shared with TRBD1. CDR1 and CDR2 (germline): MNHEY, SVGEGT. Unmatched junction bases numbered 11, after V lost 2 bases and J lost 1 base. The CDR3 extends over 18 amino acids. The CDR3, as DNA: TGTGCCAGCAGTTACCTGACCCCCGGGACAGGGCAGAACACTGAAGCTTTCTTT. Residues: CASSYLTPGTGQNTEAFF.

This chain uses TRBV10-2 with TRBJ1-1, with unresolved D. The CDR3 covers 14 residues. Trimming took off 2 bases at V and 4 bases at J, with 11 bases between the two ends. Germline-derived CDR1 and CDR2 are WSHSY and SAAADI. This chain's CDR3 is CASSERPGGTEAFF. DNA for the CDR3: TGCGCCAGCAGTGAGCGGCCAGGAGGCACTGAAGCTTTCTTT.

The chain joins TRBV5-1 to TRBJ1-1, with 8 bases lining up with TRBD1. Trimming removed 0 bases from V and 2 bases from J; junction bases left unmatched: 6. CDR1 SGHRS and CDR2 YFSETQ come from the germline V gene. The length of the CDR3 is 16 residues. The CDR3 reads CASSLAQGAINTEAFF. The CDR3 DNA reads as TGCGCCAGCAGCTTGGCTCAGGGGGCGATTAACACTGAAGCTTTCTTT.

V usage is TRBV7-4 and J usage is TRBJ2-7; the match to TRBD1 covers 11 bases. Germline values: CDR1 SGHVT, CDR2 SQSDAQ. Trimming cost V 2 bases and J 4 bases; bases outside gene matches: 10. The CDR3 has 17 residues. The CDR3 loop reads CASSLNLGQGVRYEQYV. The DNA for the CDR3 is TGTGCCAGCAGCTTAAACCTGGGACAGGGGGTCAGGTACGAGCAGTACGTC.